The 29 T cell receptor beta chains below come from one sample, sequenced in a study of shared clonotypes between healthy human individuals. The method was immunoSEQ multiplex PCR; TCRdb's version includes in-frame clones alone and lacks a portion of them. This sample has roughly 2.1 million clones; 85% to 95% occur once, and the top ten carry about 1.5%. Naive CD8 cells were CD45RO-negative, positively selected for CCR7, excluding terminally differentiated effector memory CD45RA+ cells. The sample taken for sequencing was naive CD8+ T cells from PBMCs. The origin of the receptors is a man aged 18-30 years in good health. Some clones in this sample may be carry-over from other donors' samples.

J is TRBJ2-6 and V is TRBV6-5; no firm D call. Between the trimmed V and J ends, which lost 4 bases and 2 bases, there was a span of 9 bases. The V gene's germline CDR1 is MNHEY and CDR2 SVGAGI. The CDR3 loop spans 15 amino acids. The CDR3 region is CASSLIRAGANVLTF. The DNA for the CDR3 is TGTGCCAGCAGTTTAATCCGCGCTGGGGCCAACGTCCTGACTTTC.

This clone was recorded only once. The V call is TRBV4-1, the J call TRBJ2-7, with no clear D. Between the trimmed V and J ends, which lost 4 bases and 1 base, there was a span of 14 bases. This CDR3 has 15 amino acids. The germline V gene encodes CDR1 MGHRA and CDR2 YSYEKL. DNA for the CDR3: TGCGCCAGCAGCCCCGGCTTGGACGGTTCCTACGAGCAGTACTTC. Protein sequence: CASSPGLDGSYEQYF.

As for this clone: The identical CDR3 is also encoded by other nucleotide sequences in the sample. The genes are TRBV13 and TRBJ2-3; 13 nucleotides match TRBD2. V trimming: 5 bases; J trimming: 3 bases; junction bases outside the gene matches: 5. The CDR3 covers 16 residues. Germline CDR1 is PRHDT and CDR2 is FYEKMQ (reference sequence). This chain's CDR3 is CASSPGTSGITDTQYF. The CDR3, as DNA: TGTGCCAGCAGCCCGGGGACTAGCGGGATAACAGATACGCAGTATTTT.

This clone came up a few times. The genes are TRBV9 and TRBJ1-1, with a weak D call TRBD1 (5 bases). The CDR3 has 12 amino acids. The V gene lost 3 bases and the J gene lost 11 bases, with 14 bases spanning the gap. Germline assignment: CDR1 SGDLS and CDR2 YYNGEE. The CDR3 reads CASSGTEGNAFF. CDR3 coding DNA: TGTGCCAGCAGCGGCACGGAGGGGAATGCTTTCTTT. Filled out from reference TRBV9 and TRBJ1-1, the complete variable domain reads DSGVTQTPKHLITATGQRVTLRCSPRSGDLSVYWYQQSLDQGLQFLIQYYNGEERAKGNILERFSAQQFPDLHSELNLSSLELGDSALYFCASSGTEGNAFFGQGTRLTVV.

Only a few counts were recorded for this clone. The CDR3 protein is CASRTGLYTEAFF. The DNA of the CDR3 is TGTGCCAGTAGAACAGGGCTGTACACTGAAGCTTTCTTT. The chain is built from TRBV19 and TRBJ1-1, with a tentative D call TRBD1 (6 bases). Deletions cut 6 bases from V and 3 bases from J, with 11 bases between. The CDR3 loop spans 13 amino acids. Germline CDR1 is LNHDA and CDR2 is SQIVND (reference sequence). The full variable domain, completed using reference TRBV19 and TRBJ1-1, is DGGITQSPKYLFRKEGQNVTLSCEQNLNHDAMYWYRQDPGQGLRLIYYSQIVNDFQKGDIAEGYSVSREKKESFPLTVTSAQKNPTAFYLCASRTGLYTEAFFGQGTRLTVV.

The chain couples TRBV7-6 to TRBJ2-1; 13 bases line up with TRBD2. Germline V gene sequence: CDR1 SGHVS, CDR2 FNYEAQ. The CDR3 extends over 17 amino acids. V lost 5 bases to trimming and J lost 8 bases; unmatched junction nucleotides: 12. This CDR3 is CASSPGLAGERGYEQFF. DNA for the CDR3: TGTGCCAGCAGCCCCGGACTAGCGGGAGAGCGTGGCTATGAGCAGTTCTTC.

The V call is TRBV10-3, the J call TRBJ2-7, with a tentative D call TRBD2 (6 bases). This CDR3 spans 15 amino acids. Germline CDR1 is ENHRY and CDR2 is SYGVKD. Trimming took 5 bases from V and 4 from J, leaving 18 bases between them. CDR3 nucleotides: TGTGCCATCAGTAGGACTACGACAAGAAAGTACGAGCAGTACTTC. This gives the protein CAISRTTTRKYEQYF.

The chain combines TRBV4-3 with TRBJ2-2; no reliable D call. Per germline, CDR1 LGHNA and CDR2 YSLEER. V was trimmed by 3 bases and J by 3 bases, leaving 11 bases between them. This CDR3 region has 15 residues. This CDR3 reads CASSHPLGDTGELFF. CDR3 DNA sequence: TGCGCCAGCAGCCACCCCCTAGGAGACACCGGGGAGCTGTTTTTT.

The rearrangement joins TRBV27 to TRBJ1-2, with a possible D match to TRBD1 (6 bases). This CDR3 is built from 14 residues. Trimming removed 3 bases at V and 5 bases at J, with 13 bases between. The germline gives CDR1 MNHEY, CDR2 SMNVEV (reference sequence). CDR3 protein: CASSFGRGQYGYTF. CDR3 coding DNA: TGTGCCAGCAGTTTCGGCAGGGGCCAGTATGGCTACACCTTC.

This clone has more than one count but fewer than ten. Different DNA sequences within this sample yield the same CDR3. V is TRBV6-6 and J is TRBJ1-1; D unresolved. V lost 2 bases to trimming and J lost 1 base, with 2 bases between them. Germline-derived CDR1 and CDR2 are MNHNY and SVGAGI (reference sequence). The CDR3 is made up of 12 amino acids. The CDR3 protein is CASSYTNTEAFF. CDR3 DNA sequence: TGTGCCAGCAGTTACACGAACACTGAAGCTTTCTTT.

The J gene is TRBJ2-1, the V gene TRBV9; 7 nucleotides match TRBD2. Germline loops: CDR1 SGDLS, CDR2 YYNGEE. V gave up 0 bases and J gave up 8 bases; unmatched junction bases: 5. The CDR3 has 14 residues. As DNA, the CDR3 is TGTGCCAGCAGCGTAGAGGTGGGAGGGTATGAGCAGTTCTTC. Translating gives CASSVEVGGYEQFF.

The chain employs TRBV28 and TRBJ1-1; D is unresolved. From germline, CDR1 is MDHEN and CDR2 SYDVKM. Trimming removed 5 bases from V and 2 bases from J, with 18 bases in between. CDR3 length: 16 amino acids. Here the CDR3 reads CASSATYGWINTEAFF. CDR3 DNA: TGTGCCAGCAGTGCCACTTACGGTTGGATTAACACTGAAGCTTTCTTT.

The CDR3 sequence: CASSDWLAGDTGELFF. The CDR3, as DNA: TGTGCCAGCAGTGATTGGCTAGCGGGAGACACCGGGGAGCTGTTTTTT. V gene TRBV2 combines with J gene TRBJ2-2, with TRBD2 matching over 10 bases. Germline V CDR1 and CDR2: SNHLY, FYNNEI. The CDR3 length is 16 residues. Trimming removed 3 bases from V and 3 bases from J; junction bases left unmatched: 4.

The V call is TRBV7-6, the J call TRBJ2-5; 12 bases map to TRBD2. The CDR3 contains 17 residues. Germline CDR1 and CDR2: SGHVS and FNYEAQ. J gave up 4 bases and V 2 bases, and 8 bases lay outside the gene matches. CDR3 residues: CASSLSRLAGVSETQYF. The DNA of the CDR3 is TGTGCCAGCAGCTTATCCCGACTAGCGGGAGTTTCAGAGACCCAGTACTTC.

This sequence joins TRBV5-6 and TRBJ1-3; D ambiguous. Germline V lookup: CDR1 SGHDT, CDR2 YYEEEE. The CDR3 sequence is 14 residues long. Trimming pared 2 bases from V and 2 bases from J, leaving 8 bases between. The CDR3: CASSFGMAGNTIYF. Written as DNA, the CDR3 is TGTGCCAGCAGCTTTGGTATGGCTGGAAACACCATATATTTT.

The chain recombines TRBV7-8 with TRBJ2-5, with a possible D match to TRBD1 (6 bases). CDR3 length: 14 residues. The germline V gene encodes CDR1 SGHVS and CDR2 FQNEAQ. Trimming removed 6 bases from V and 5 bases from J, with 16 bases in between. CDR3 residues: CASSLGGSGETQYF. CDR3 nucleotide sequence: TGTGCCAGCAGTCTAGGGGGATCGGGGGAGACCCAGTACTTC.

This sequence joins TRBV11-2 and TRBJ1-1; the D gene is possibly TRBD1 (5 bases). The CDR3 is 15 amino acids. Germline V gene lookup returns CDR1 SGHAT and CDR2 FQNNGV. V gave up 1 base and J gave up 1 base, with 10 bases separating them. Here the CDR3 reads CASSLVPGPNTEAFF. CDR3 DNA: TGTGCCAGCAGCTTAGTTCCAGGGCCGAACACTGAAGCTTTCTTT.

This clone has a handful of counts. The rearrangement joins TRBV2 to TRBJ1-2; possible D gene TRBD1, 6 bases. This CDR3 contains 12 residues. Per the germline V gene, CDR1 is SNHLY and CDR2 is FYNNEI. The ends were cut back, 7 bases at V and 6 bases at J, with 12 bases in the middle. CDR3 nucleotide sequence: TGTGCCAGCATTGAGGGGGAAGATGGCTACACCTTC. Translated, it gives CASIEGEDGYTF.

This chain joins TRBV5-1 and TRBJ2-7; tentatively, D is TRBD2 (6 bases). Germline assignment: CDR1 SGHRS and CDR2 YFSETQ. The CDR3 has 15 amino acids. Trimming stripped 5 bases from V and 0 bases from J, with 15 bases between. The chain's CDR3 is CASSSTGGYSYEQYF. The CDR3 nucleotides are TGCGCCAGCAGTTCAACCGGGGGATACTCCTACGAGCAGTACTTC. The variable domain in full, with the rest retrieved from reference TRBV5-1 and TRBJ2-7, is KAGVTQTPRYLIKTRGQQVTLSCSPISGHRSVSWYQQTPGQGLQFLFEYFSETQRNKGNFPGRFSGRQFSNSRSEMNVSTLELGDSALYLCASSSTGGYSYEQYFGPGTRLTVT.

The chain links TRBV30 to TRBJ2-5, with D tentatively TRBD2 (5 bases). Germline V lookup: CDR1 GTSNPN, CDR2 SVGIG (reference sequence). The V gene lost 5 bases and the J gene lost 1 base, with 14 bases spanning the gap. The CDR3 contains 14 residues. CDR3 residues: CAWGVGGFQETQYF. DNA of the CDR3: TGTGCCTGGGGGGTCGGAGGCTTCCAAGAGACCCAGTACTTC.

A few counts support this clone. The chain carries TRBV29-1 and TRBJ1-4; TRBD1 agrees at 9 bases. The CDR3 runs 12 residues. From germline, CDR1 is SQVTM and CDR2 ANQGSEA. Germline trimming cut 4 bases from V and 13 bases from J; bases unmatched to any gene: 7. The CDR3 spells CSVVWGQGALFF. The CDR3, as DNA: TGCAGCGTTGTATGGGGACAGGGTGCACTGTTTTTT.

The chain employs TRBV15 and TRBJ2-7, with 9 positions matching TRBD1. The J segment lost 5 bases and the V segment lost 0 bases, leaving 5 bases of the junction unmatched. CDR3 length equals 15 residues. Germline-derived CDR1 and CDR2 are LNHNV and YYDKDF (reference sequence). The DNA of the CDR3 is TGTGCCACCAGCAGAGACCGGGACAGGGTCCACGAGCAGTACTTC. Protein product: CATSRDRDRVHEQYF.

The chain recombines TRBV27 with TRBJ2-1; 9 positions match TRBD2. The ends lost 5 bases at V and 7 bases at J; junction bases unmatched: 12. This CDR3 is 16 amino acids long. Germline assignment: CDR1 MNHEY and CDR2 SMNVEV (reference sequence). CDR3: CASSVVGIAGVNEQFF. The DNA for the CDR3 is TGTGCCAGCAGTGTGGTCGGAATAGCGGGAGTAAATGAGCAGTTCTTC.

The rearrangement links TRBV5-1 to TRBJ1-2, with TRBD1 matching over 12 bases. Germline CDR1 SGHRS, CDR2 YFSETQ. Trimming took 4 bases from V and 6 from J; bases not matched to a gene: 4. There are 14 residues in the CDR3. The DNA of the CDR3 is TGCGCCAGCAGCCCCGGGACAGGGGGCCATGGCTACACCTTC. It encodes CASSPGTGGHGYTF.

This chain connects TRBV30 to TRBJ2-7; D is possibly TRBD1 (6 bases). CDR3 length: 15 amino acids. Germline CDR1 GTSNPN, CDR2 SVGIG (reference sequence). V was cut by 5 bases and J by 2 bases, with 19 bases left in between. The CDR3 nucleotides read TGTGCCTGGTTGATTCTCGACAGGTTCCCCTACGAGCAGTACTTC. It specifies CAWLILDRFPYEQYF.

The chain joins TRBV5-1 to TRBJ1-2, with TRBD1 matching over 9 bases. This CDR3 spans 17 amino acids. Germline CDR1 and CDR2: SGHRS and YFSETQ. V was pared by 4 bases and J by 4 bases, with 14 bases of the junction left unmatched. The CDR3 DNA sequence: TGCGCCAGCAGCCTATTGGACAGGGGACAGAGGAGCTATGGCTACACCTTC. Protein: CASSLLDRGQRSYGYTF.

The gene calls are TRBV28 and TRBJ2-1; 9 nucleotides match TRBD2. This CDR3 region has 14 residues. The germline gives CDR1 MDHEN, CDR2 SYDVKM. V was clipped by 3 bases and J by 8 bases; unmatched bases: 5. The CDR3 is CASSFQTSGDEQFF. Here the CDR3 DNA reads TGTGCCAGCAGTTTTCAGACTAGCGGAGATGAGCAGTTCTTC.

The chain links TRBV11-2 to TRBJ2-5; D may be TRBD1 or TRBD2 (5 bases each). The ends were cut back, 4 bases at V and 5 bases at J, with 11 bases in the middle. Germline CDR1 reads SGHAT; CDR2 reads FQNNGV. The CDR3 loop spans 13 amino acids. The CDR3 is CASSWGTEETQYF. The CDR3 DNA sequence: TGTGCCAGCAGCTGGGGGACCGAGGAGACCCAGTACTTC.

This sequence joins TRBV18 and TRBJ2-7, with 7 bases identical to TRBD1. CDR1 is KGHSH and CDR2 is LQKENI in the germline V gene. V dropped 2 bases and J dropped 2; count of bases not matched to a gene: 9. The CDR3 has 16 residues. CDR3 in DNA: TGTGCCAGCTCACCAGTTCCACAGGGGCCGACCTACGAGCAGTACTTC. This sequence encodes CASSPVPQGPTYEQYF.